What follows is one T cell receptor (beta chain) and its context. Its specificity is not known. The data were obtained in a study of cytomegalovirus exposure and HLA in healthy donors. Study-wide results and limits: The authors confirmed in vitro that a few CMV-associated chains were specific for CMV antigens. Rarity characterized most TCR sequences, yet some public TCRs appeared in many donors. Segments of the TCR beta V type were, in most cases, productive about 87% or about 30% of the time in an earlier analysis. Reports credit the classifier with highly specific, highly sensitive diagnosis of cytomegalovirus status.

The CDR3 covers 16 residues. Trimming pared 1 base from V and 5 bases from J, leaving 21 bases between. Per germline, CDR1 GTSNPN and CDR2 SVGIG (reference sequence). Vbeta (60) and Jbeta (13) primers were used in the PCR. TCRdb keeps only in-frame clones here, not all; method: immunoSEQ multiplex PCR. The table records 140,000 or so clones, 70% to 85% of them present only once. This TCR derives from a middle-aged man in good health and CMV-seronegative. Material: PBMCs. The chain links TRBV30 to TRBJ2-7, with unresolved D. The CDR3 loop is CAWSGLSRYISDEQYF. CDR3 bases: TGTGCCTGGAGTGGTCTTTCTCGATACATATCTGACGAGCAGTACTTC.